The entry below describes one TCR beta chain. V lost 0 bases and J lost 14, with 14 bases in between. CDR3 length equals 13 residues. Germline V CDR1 and CDR2: SGHDN, FVKESK. Seattle participants joined during active infection and were tracked over time. Data came from immunoSEQ multiplex PCR; TCRdb stores just in-frame clones and leaves some out. The table includes about 390,000 clones, 87% detected once. This sample was taken from a study of blood T cell repertoires in COVID-19. Study overall: The United States, Italy and Spain supplied acute and convalescent COVID-19 samples.

The TCR sequence derives from a woman aged 55-75 years with COVID-19, enrolled during active disease. Sequencing was done on a sample of peripheral blood. The V gene is TRBV14, the J gene TRBJ2-1; tentatively, D is TRBD2 (5 bases). CDR3 protein: CASSQDPTRVEFF. The CDR3 bases are TGTGCCAGCAGCCAAGACCCAACGAGGGTTGAGTTCTTC. The entire variable domain, with the rest obtained from reference TRBV14 and TRBJ2-1, is as follows: EAGVTQFPSHSVIEKGQTVTLRCDPISGHDNLYWYRRVMGKEIKFLLHFVKESKQDESGMPNNRFLAERTGGTYSTLKVQPAELEDSGVYFCASSQDPTRVEFFGPGTRLTVL.